This TCR beta chain was retrieved from a study of blood T cell repertoires in COVID-19. About the study: Acute and convalescent COVID-19 samples came from the United States, Italy and Spain. Sources were T cells, B-cell-depleted T cells, or PBMCs; the material itself was cDNA or gDNA.

This CDR3 is built from 15 residues. V shed 4 bases, J shed 13 bases, and the junction held 14 bases outside the gene matches. Germline V CDR1 and CDR2: SNHLY, FYNNEI. Original methodology: Amplification with reference gene primers provided the estimates of nucleated cell counts. The data were produced by immunoSEQ multiplex PCR, yet TCRdb's version contains in-frame clones alone and is incomplete. From that table come the V and J calls and clone size; the DNA was used to work out D and trimming. This table has 95,000 to 100,000 clones, about 92% appearing once. Source material: peripheral blood. This clonotype was obtained from a man aged 50 or older with active COVID-19. This chain joins TRBV2 and TRBJ2-1; 9 bases match TRBD2. This chain's CDR3 is CASSVRRASGVEQFF. CDR3 nucleotide sequence: TGTGCCAGCAGTGTGAGGAGGGCTAGCGGGGTAGAACAGTTCTTC.